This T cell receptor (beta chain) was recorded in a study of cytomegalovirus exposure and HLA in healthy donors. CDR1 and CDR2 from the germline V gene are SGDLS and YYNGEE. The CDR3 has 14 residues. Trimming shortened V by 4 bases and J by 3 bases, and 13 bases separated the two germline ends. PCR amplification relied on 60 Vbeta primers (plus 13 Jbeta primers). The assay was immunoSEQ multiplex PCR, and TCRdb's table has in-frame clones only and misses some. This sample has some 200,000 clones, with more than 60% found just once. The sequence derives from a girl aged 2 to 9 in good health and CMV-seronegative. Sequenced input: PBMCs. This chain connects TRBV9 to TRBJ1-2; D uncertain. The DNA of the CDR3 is TGTGCCAGCAGCATCGAATCTAACTACTATGGCTACACCTTC. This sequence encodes CASSIESNYYGYTF.